This TCR beta chain was profiled in a study of post-analysis software for immune sequencing data. At the level of the study: Some patients lacked subtype; others had relapsing-remitting, secondary progressive or progressive-relapsing disease.

TCR beta libraries were prepared from cDNA with unique molecular identifiers. TCRdb fed the PCR reads into MiXCR, producing one record per CDR3 protein. The data show fewer than 850,000 distinct CDR3 sequences, with about 45% seen just once and 4.9% held by the top ten. Study results and limitations: Comparison of patients with controls showed five TRBV segments more frequent in patients, TRBV5-6, TRBV5-1 and TRBV20-1 among them. F-measure co-clustering was strong for batch-matched samples. Those with multiple sclerosis, the patient group, showed significantly lower normalized Chao1 diversity than controls.

As concerns this clonotype: The antigen is not known.

The length of the CDR3 is 10 residues. The germline V gene encodes CDR1 MNHNY and CDR2 SVGAGI (reference sequence). The V and J ends lost 6 bases and 14 bases respectively, with 10 bases between them. Sequences were obtained from blood. This clonotype originated in a girl aged 5 to 17 with multiple sclerosis. V and J are TRBV6-6 and TRBJ1-4; D might be TRBD1 (5 bases). CDR3 nucleotide sequence: TGTGCCAGCAGGGAGGAGGGGCTGTTTTTT. Amino acids: CASREEGLFF.